These 13 T cell receptor beta chains were sequenced from one sample in a study of blood T cell repertoires in COVID-19. Produced via immunoSEQ multiplex PCR; TCRdb's table is partial and in-frame only. The table records about 98,000 clones, about 83% of them present only once. The sample taken for sequencing was peripheral blood. The receptors stem from a man aged 35-49 years with active or convalescent COVID-19.

This sequence joins TRBV5-1 and TRBJ1-1, with 8 bases identical to TRBD1. J lost 3 bases, V lost 2 bases, and 15 bases had no gene match. This CDR3 contains 18 residues. Looked up from germline, CDR1 is SGHRS and CDR2 is YFSETQ. The CDR3 loop reads CASSFQQGGLGKDTEAFF. As DNA, the CDR3 is TGCGCCAGCAGCTTTCAACAGGGGGGCCTGGGGAAGGACACTGAAGCTTTCTTT.

The chain carries TRBV20-1 and TRBJ1-2, with a possible D match to TRBD1 (5 bases). This CDR3 has 11 amino acids. Germline assignment: CDR1 DFQATT and CDR2 SNEGSKA (reference sequence). The V end lost 2 bases, the J end lost 6 bases, and 7 bases lay between the germline ends. The CDR3 loop is CSARSGDGYTF. The CDR3, as DNA: TGCAGTGCTAGATCGGGGGATGGCTACACCTTC.

The chain uses TRBV7-2 and TRBJ2-7; 9 positions match TRBD1. The germline CDR1 and CDR2 sequences are SGHTA and FQGNSA. CDR3 length: 14 residues. Trimming at V came to 3 bases and at J to 3 bases, leaving 3 bases not matched to a gene. The DNA for the CDR3 is TGTGCCAGCAGCTTGGACAGGGGAGGCTACGAGCAGTACTTC. The encoded protein is CASSLDRGGYEQYF.

This clone was detected only a few times. V usage is TRBV10-1 and J usage is TRBJ1-3; TRBD1 is a possible D gene (6 bases). The CDR3 has 15 residues. V was cut by 7 bases and J by 0 bases, with 13 bases left in between. Germline V lookup: CDR1 WNHNN, CDR2 SYGVQD (reference sequence). CDR3 DNA: TGCGCCAGCATTAACACAGGGAGCTCTGGAAACACCATATATTTT. It specifies CASINTGSSGNTIYF.

This clone showed up just once. The chain combines TRBV4-3 with TRBJ1-1; D not resolved. CDR3 size: 15 residues. Between the trimmed V and J ends, which lost 0 bases and 4 bases, there was a span of 12 bases. Germline CDR1 and CDR2: LGHNA and YSLEER. CDR3 in DNA: TGCGCCAGCAGCCAAGAGCTGGAGATTGGCACTGAAGCTTTCTTT. This codes for CASSQELEIGTEAFF.

The rearrangement uses TRBV24-1 and TRBJ1-3, with 10 bases that match TRBD1. Germline V gives CDR1 KGHDR, CDR2 SFDVKD. CDR3 size: 20 residues. Losses at the gene ends were 3 bases for V and 0 bases for J; bases not matched to a gene: 13. As DNA, the CDR3 is TGTGCCACCAGTGATCCTCTCGTCGACAGGGGGCTGTTCTCTGGAAACACCATATATTTT. Translation gives CATSDPLVDRGLFSGNTIYF.

In DNA, the CDR3 is TGCGCCAGCAGCTTGGGGGAGAATTCACCCCTCCACTTT. Its protein product is CASSLGENSPLHF. The chain carries TRBV5-1 and TRBJ1-6; no firm D call. With 0 bases removed from V and 7 bases from J, the gap between germline ends came to 5 bases. The CDR3 contains 13 residues. The germline gives CDR1 SGHRS, CDR2 YFSETQ.

The chain couples TRBV25-1 to TRBJ1-5; 9 bases agree with TRBD1. CDR1 and CDR2 from the germline V gene are MGHDK and SYGVNS. The CDR3 length is 14 residues. V lost 4 bases and J lost 7; bases outside the gene matches: 5. In nucleotides, the CDR3 is TGTGCCAGCAGTGGTACAGGGGGCGGACAGCCCCAGCATTTT. Protein sequence: CASSGTGGGQPQHF.

This clone was counted only a few times. The CDR3 loop reads CASSRQQGTNTGELFF. CDR3 DNA: TGTGCCAGCAGTCGACAACAGGGGACGAACACCGGGGAGCTGTTTTTT. The genes are TRBV7-9 and TRBJ2-2; TRBD1 aligns across 7 bases. With 6 bases clipped from V and 0 bases from J, the junction kept 7 bases outside the gene matches. Germline lookup yields CDR1 SEHNR and CDR2 FQNEAQ (reference sequence). The CDR3 runs to 16 residues. The whole variable domain, remainder taken from reference TRBV7-9 and TRBJ2-2, is DTGVSQNPRHKITKRGQNVTFRCDPISEHNRLYWYRQTLGQGPEFLTYFQNEAQLEKSRLLSDRFSAERPKGSFSTLEIQRTEQGDSAMYLCASSRQQGTNTGELFFGEGSRLTVL.

This clone was recorded a few times. The chain carries TRBV10-3 and TRBJ2-7, with 12 bases lining up with TRBD2. The CDR3 is made up of 14 amino acids. Germline V gene lookup returns CDR1 ENHRY and CDR2 SYGVKD. V shed 5 bases and J 4 bases; nucleotides not matched to a gene: 3. The CDR3 sequence: CAISRTSGVYEQYF. Here the CDR3 DNA reads TGTGCCATCAGTAGGACTAGCGGGGTTTACGAGCAGTACTTC.

This clone was seen a few times. V usage is TRBV7-8 and J usage is TRBJ1-1, with unresolved D. CDR3 size: 15 residues. CDR1 and CDR2 from the germline V gene are SGHVS and FQNEAQ. V was pared by 5 bases and J by 1 base, with 14 bases between. The CDR3 loop is CASSLQTQGNTEAFF. In DNA form, the CDR3 reads TGTGCCAGCAGCCTACAGACCCAAGGGAACACTGAAGCTTTCTTT.

This sequence joins TRBV18 and TRBJ1-1; D not resolved. CDR1 and CDR2 from the germline V gene are KGHSH and LQKENI. Trimming took 4 bases from V and 6 from J, leaving 6 bases between them. This CDR3 is built from 11 residues. The CDR3 DNA follows: TGTGCCAGCTCACTCAATGCTGAAGCTTTCTTT. Translation gives CASSLNAEAFF.

Concerning this clone: Other DNA variants within this sample encode the same CDR3. The chain couples TRBV3-1 (or the pseudogene TRBV3-2) to TRBJ1-1, with 7 bases fitting TRBD1. Germline V gives CDR1 LGHDT, CDR2 YNNKEL (reference sequence). The V gene end was trimmed by 1 base and the J gene end by 1 base; junction bases not matched to a gene: 3. The CDR3 sequence is 15 residues long. The DNA of the CDR3 is TGTGCCAGCAGCCAAGTGACAGGGAGGAACACTGAAGCTTTCTTT. Translated, it gives CASSQVTGRNTEAFF.